The 14 T cell receptor beta chains given below trace back to one sample, sequenced in a study of vaccination and CD4 T cells after COVID-19. The Oncomine TCR Beta short-read assay sequenced DNA from cultured CD4+ T cells. From CD4+ T cells that had been cultured, genomic DNA was extracted. From the PCR reads, TCRdb called clonotypes with MiXCR, one entry per CDR3 protein. This sample carries about 10,000 distinct CDR3 sequences, approximately 37% of them seen once, and the ten largest clones take 20% to 25%. Described treatment: roughly nine-day PBMC culture with coronavirus spike peptide pools or control peptides (ViraFEST assay). From the unexposed donor, CD4+ T cells were collected ahead of the COVID-19 pandemic (2011-2018). No antigens are known for them. Input material: CD4+ T cells from blood, cultured in vitro. The receptors originated from a human donor in good health.

This rearrangement joins TRBV12-3 or TRBV12-4 to TRBJ2-3, with 9 bases aligning to TRBD2. The CDR3 is made up of 15 amino acids. Germline trimming cut 7 bases from V and 3 bases from J; bases unmatched to any gene: 8. CDR3 amino acids: CASTGGLAGTDTQYF. CDR3 in DNA: TGTGCCAGCACGGGTGGGCTAGCGGGAACAGATACGCAGTATTTT.

The J gene is TRBJ1-5, the V gene TRBV12-3 or TRBV12-4, with TRBD1 identical over 10 bases. V trimming: 6 bases; J trimming: 7 bases; junction bases outside the gene matches: 6. The CDR3 sequence is 14 residues long. The CDR3 region has the DNA TGTGCCAGCAGAGGACAGGGGGACGGGCAGCCCCAGCATTTT. Its translation is CASRGQGDGQPQHF.

J is TRBJ1-1 and V is TRBV20-1; 9 nucleotides line up with TRBD1. CDR1 is DFQATT, CDR2 SNEGSKA, per germline (reference sequence). Germline trimming cut 0 bases from V and 4 bases from J; bases unmatched to any gene: 12. This CDR3 has 17 residues. The CDR3 DNA reads TGCAGTGCTAGAGATAGTTCATCGGGGACAGGGCGCACTGAAGCTTTCTTT. Protein sequence: CSARDSSSGTGRTEAFF.

This clonotype was counted between two and nine times. The chain links TRBV15 to TRBJ1-2, with D tentatively TRBD1 (5 bases). Trimming cost V 3 bases and J 0 bases, with 17 bases left between them. Germline CDR1 LNHNV, CDR2 YYDKDF (reference sequence). CDR3 length: 17 amino acids. This CDR3 reads CATSSTRARGPNYGYTF. CDR3 DNA sequence: TGTGCCACCAGCAGCACCAGGGCCCGAGGTCCTAACTATGGCTACACCTTC.

The J gene is TRBJ1-2, the V gene TRBV12-3 or TRBV12-4; D may be TRBD1 (5 bases). V lost 1 base, J lost 5 bases, and 14 bases lay in between. The CDR3 spans 15 residues. The CDR3 is CASSLGAGRGYGYTF. CDR3 coding DNA: TGTGCCAGCAGTTTAGGGGCAGGGCGAGGATATGGCTACACCTTC.

This sequence joins TRBV28 and TRBJ2-7; 10 positions match TRBD1. J was trimmed by 0 bases and V by 6 bases; bases with no gene match: 2. CDR1 MDHEN and CDR2 SYDVKM come from the germline V gene. The CDR3 runs 14 residues. CDR3 nucleotides: TGTGCCAGCAGCCGGACAGGGGGCTCCTACGAGCAGTACTTC. Its translation is CASSRTGGSYEQYF.

This clonotype was recorded only once. V gene TRBV6-1 combines with J gene TRBJ2-3; the match to TRBD2 covers 12 bases. Trimming removed 6 bases from V and 2 bases from J; junction bases left unmatched: 3. Germline V gene lookup returns CDR1 MNHNS and CDR2 SASEGT. This CDR3 has 15 amino acids. DNA of the CDR3: TGTGCCAGCAGCCGGACTAGCGGGACCACAGATACGCAGTATTTT. Amino acid sequence: CASSRTSGTTDTQYF.

Written as DNA, the CDR3 is TGTGCCAGCAGCCCCCCGATGGGGGACGGGGAGCTGTTTTTT. Translated: CASSPPMGDGELFF. This chain joins TRBV7-9 and TRBJ2-2; the D call may be TRBD1 or TRBD2 (5 bases each). CDR3 length equals 14 residues. The germline V gene has CDR1 SEHNR and CDR2 FQNEAQ (reference sequence). V was pared by 5 bases and J by 7 bases, with 14 bases between.

V is TRBV5-1 and J is TRBJ2-3; no clear D. CDR3 length: 14 residues. Looked up from germline, CDR1 is SGHRS and CDR2 is YFSETQ. V lost 5 bases, J lost 2 bases, and 12 bases lay in between. The CDR3, as DNA: TGCGCCAGCAGGGATGACGGTGTCACAGATACGCAGTATTTT. Translation: CASRDDGVTDTQYF.

This chain joins TRBV19 and TRBJ2-7, with 9 bases that match TRBD1. Germline loops: CDR1 LNHDA, CDR2 SQIVND (reference sequence). CDR3 length: 16 residues. J was trimmed by 6 bases and V by 2 bases; bases with no gene match: 11. DNA of the CDR3: TGTGCCAGTAGTATACCGGCGGGACAGGGAACCGGCGAGCAGTACTTC. It encodes CASSIPAGQGTGEQYF.

The rearrangement links TRBV7-2 to TRBJ2-1; tentatively, D is TRBD1 (5 bases). Germline loops: CDR1 SGHTA, CDR2 FQGNSA. V was pared by 1 base and J by 3 bases, with 13 bases between. This CDR3 is built from 16 residues. For the CDR3, the DNA is TGTGCCAGCAGCTTAGAGGGTGGGGCCTACTACAATGAGCAGTTCTTC. It codes for CASSLEGGAYYNEQFF.

This chain uses TRBV7-9 with TRBJ2-2; 7 bases are shared with TRBD2. This CDR3 region has 16 residues. Germline V lookup: CDR1 SEHNR, CDR2 FQNEAQ (reference sequence). The J segment lost 3 bases and the V segment lost 5 bases, leaving 9 bases of the junction unmatched. The CDR3: CASSRPGGSHTGELFF. The CDR3, as DNA: TGTGCCAGCAGCCGCCCGGGGGGATCGCACACCGGGGAGCTGTTTTTT.

This clonotype appeared a few times. This chain uses TRBV6-1 with TRBJ1-1; D call uncertain. This CDR3 has 15 residues. The V end lost 5 bases, the J end lost 1 base, and 14 bases lay between the germline ends. Looked up from germline, CDR1 is MNHNS and CDR2 is SASEGT. The CDR3 loop reads CASSPTAPPNTEAFF. CDR3 nucleotide sequence: TGTGCCAGCAGTCCTACCGCCCCGCCGAACACTGAAGCTTTCTTT.

This clonotype came up a few times. V usage is TRBV27 and J usage is TRBJ2-7; 7 bases line up with TRBD1. The junction had 2 bases not matched to a gene; V was cut back by 3 bases and J by 6 bases. Looked up from germline, CDR1 is MNHEY and CDR2 is SMNVEV (reference sequence). The CDR3 sequence is 12 residues long. Here the CDR3 DNA reads TGTGCCAGCAGTTTCACAGGGGTCGAGCAGTACTTC. Its protein product is CASSFTGVEQYF.